The rows below give T cell receptor beta chains drawn from one sample of a study of T and B cells in COVID-19 patients. One entry per CDR3 protein results from TCRdb running MiXCR on the multiplex PCR reads. Seen here are thousands of distinct CDR3 sequences, 20% to 30% observed once, and the top ten hold around a sixth. The source material was blood. Receptor source: a human donor with active COVID-19. Each CDR3 is given with its conserved first and last residue. The D gene is left open where the match is weak. For some rows the clone size is stated as once, few or many, or as a class when expanded; others skip it.

clone_size,v_call,d_call,j_call,cdr3_aa,cdr3_nt
.,TRBV27,TRBD1,TRBJ1-5,CASSLTGTGPQPQHF,TGTGCCAGCAGTCTAACCGGGACAGGGCCTCAGCCCCAGCATTTT
few,TRBV6-5,.,TRBJ1-2,CASTERLGPRYGYTF,TGTGCCAGCACCGAGAGACTGGGCCCTCGCTATGGCTACACCTTC
few,TRBV30,.,TRBJ2-7,CAWRTVTYEQYF,TGTGCCTGGAGGACTGTGACCTACGAGCAGTACTTC
.,TRBV20-1,TRBD2,TRBJ2-5,CSARDPLRVAGGPQETQYF,TGCAGTGCTAGAGACCCCCTCCGCGTAGCGGGAGGGCCCCAAGAGACCCAGTACTTC
.,TRBV6-5,.,TRBJ1-3,CASSPIAGAGNTIYF,TGTGCCAGCAGCCCTATCGCAGGGGCTGGAAACACCATATATTTT
many,TRBV5-6,TRBD2,TRBJ2-5,CASSPGLAGSYQETQYF,TGTGCCAGCAGCCCGGGACTAGCGGGGTCGTACCAAGAGACCCAGTACTTC
medium-sized,TRBV30,TRBD1,TRBJ1-2,CAWRGTGWGANYGYTF,TGTGCCTGGAGGGGGACAGGGTGGGGAGCTAACTATGGCTACACCTTC
medium-sized,TRBV6-5,TRBD1,TRBJ2-2,CASSYRMGAGGPGELFF,TGTGCCAGCAGTTACCGCATGGGGGCAGGGGGCCCCGGGGAGCTGTTTTTT
few,TRBV15,.,TRBJ1-2,CATSRGGANYGYTF,TGTGCCACCAGCAGAGGGGGAGCTAACTATGGCTACACCTTC
medium-sized,TRBV19,TRBD1,TRBJ1-5,CASSFGQGISNQPQHF,TGTGCCAGTAGCTTTGGACAGGGTATTAGCAATCAGCCCCAGCATTTT
.,TRBV18,TRBD2,TRBJ2-3,CASSPLREGRASTDTQYF,TGTGCCAGCTCACCACTGCGGGAGGGCCGGGCTAGCACAGATACGCAGTATTTT
medium-sized,TRBV6-5,.,TRBJ2-3,CASSPIGAAGTDTQYF,TGTGCCAGCAGCCCCATTGGGGCAGCAGGCACAGATACGCAGTATTTT
medium-sized,TRBV19,.,TRBJ1-1,CASTQPGNTEAFF,TGTGCCAGTACCCAACCGGGGAACACTGAAGCTTTCTTT
few,TRBV6-2/TRBV6-3,.,TRBJ2-7,CASRLPGKSYEQYF,TGTGCCAGCAGGTTACCTGGAAAATCCTACGAGCAGTACTTC
.,TRBV27,.,TRBJ1-2,CASSSPGNYGYTF,TGTGCCAGCAGTTCCCCAGGGAACTATGGCTACACCTTC
.,TRBV4-1,TRBD1,TRBJ2-7,CASSQLGGTYEQYF,TGCGCCAGCAGCCAATTAGGGGGCACCTACGAGCAGTACTTC
few,TRBV5-1,.,TRBJ2-3,CASSLGGVSTDTQYF,TGCGCCAGCAGCTTGGGCGGGGTTAGCACAGATACGCAGTATTTT
few,TRBV6-2/TRBV6-3,.,TRBJ2-3,CASSGADTQYF,TGTGCCAGCAGCGGAGCCGATACGCAGTATTTT
.,TRBV19,TRBD1,TRBJ1-1,CASGRPLRDRVLGDTEAFF,TGTGCCAGTGGTCGCCCTCTCCGAGACAGGGTTCTTGGGGACACTGAAGCTTTCTTT
many,TRBV19,.,TRBJ1-5,CASSTRRFDQPQHF,TGTGCCAGTAGTACTAGACGGTTTGATCAGCCCCAGCATTTT
.,TRBV7-9,.,TRBJ1-2,CASSLYPKEPSGYTF,TGTGCCAGCAGCTTATATCCGAAAGAACCTAGTGGCTACACCTTC
few,TRBV28,.,TRBJ2-2,CASSPGQITGELFF,TGTGCCAGCAGCCCCGGACAGATCACCGGGGAGCTGTTTTTT
.,TRBV5-7,.,TRBJ2-7,CASSLMHSRDFGEQYF,TGTGCCAGCAGCTTGATGCACTCGCGGGACTTCGGCGAGCAGTACTTC
few,TRBV12-3/TRBV12-4,.,TRBJ2-1,CASSLTGTANEQFF,TGTGCCAGCAGTTTAACAGGGACTGCAAATGAGCAGTTCTTC
.,TRBV19,TRBD2,TRBJ2-1,CASSGGAGGRPYNEQFF,TGTGCCAGTAGCGGGGGGGCGGGGGGGCGCCCCTACAATGAGCAGTTCTTC
.,TRBV12-3/TRBV12-4,.,TRBJ2-3,CASSFPPFEDTQYF,TGTGCCAGCAGTTTCCCCCCTTTTGAGGATACGCAGTATTTT
many,TRBV20-1,TRBD2,TRBJ2-7,CSALGGSGGLSYEQYF,TGCAGTGCCCTAGGTGGTAGCGGGGGCCTCTCCTACGAGCAGTACTTC
medium-sized,TRBV27,TRBD1,TRBJ2-4,CASSPLTGEPVAKNIQYF,TGTGCCAGCAGTCCGTTGACAGGGGAGCCTGTAGCCAAAAACATTCAGTACTTC
few,TRBV5-1,.,TRBJ2-1,CASSTTLGSSYNEQFF,TGCGCCAGCAGCACCACCCTAGGAAGCTCCTACAATGAGCAGTTCTTC
.,TRBV2,.,TRBJ2-5,CASSLHIPRSNSETQYF,TGTGCCAGCAGTCTTCATATCCCGCGGTCCAATTCAGAGACCCAGTACTTC
medium-sized,TRBV6-2/TRBV6-3,.,TRBJ2-3,CASSPTGSRQDTQYF,TGTGCCAGCAGTCCCACCGGGTCCCGTCAAGATACGCAGTATTTT
.,TRBV19,TRBD1,TRBJ1-5,CASSSYRGHGQPQHF,TGTGCCAGTAGTTCCTACAGGGGGCATGGTCAGCCCCAGCATTTT
few,TRBV15,.,TRBJ1-1,CATSSSRNTEAFF,TGTGCCACCAGCAGTTCAAGAAACACTGAAGCTTTCTTT
few,TRBV10-3,TRBD1,TRBJ2-7,CAIRTVGTESYEQYF,TGTGCCATCAGAACGGTCGGGACAGAGTCCTACGAGCAGTACTTC
medium-sized,TRBV19,TRBD1,TRBJ2-3,CASSMGQPTTDTQYF,TGTGCCAGTAGTATGGGACAGCCCACCACAGATACGCAGTATTTT
.,TRBV7-9,.,TRBJ1-5,CASSLDLRTIDPNQPQHF,TGTGCCAGCAGCTTAGACCTACGGACAATCGATCCCAATCAGCCCCAGCATTTT
.,TRBV12-3/TRBV12-4,.,TRBJ1-6,CASSPTTGSNSPLHF,TGTGCCAGCAGCCCAACCACAGGGTCTAATTCACCCCTCCACTTT
medium-sized,TRBV19,TRBD2,TRBJ2-3,CASSPPPRLAGTDTQYF,TGTGCCAGTAGCCCCCCCCCACGACTAGCGGGCACAGATACGCAGTATTTT
.,TRBV5-4,.,TRBJ2-6,CASSLAGFGANVLTF,TGTGCCAGCAGCCTGGCGGGTTTTGGGGCCAACGTCCTGACTTTC
.,TRBV7-9,TRBD1,TRBJ1-1,CASSSPRTGVGNTEAFF,TGTGCCAGCAGCTCACCAAGGACAGGGGTGGGGAACACTGAAGCTTTCTTT
.,TRBV5-6,TRBD1,TRBJ1-5,CASSVSGTGGNNQPQHF,TGTGCCAGCAGCGTGTCCGGGACAGGGGGCAACAATCAGCCCCAGCATTTT
few,TRBV12-3/TRBV12-4,.,TRBJ2-7,CASSGGYYEQYF,TGTGCCAGCAGCGGGGGCTACTACGAGCAGTACTTC
medium-sized,TRBV29-1,TRBD2,TRBJ2-5,CSVEGMVLAGGQETQYF,TGCAGCGTTGAAGGGATGGTACTAGCGGGAGGTCAAGAGACCCAGTACTTC
many,TRBV27,TRBD2,TRBJ2-7,CASSLVTSGGTAQYF,TGTGCCAGCAGTTTAGTGACTAGCGGGGGAACAGCGCAGTACTTC
.,TRBV30,.,TRBJ1-6,CAWEPGGSPLHF,TGTGCCTGGGAGCCGGGGGGATCACCCCTCCACTTT
.,TRBV15,.,TRBJ1-5,CATSDFLQEPQHF,TGTGCCACCAGCGACTTCCTTCAGGAGCCCCAGCATTTT
few,TRBV6-5,.,TRBJ1-1,CASSYSGGVGTEAFF,TGTGCCAGCAGTTACTCGGGCGGGGTGGGCACTGAAGCTTTCTTT
.,TRBV6-4,.,TRBJ2-1,CASSSRGMSSYNEQFF,TGTGCCAGCAGTTCAAGGGGAATGAGCTCCTACAATGAGCAGTTCTTC
medium-sized,TRBV6-6,TRBD1,TRBJ2-7,CASSITGTGAYEQYF,TGTGCCAGCAGCATCACCGGGACAGGGGCCTACGAGCAGTACTTC